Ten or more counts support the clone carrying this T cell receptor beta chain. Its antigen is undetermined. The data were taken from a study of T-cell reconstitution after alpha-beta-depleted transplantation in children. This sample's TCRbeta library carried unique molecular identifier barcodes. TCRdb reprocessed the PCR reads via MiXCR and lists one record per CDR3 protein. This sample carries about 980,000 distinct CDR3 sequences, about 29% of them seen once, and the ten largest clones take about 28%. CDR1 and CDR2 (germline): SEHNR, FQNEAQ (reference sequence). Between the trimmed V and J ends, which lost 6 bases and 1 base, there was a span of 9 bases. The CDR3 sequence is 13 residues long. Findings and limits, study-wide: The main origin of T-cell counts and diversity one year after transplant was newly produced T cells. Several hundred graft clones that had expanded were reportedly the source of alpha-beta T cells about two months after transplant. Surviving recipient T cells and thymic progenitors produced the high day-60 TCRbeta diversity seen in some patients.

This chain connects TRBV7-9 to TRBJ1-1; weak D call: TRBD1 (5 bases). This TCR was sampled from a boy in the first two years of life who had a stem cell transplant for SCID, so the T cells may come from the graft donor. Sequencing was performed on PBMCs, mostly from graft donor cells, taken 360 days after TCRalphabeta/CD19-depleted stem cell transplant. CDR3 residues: CASSLTENTEAFF. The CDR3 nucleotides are TGTGCCAGCAGTTTGACAGAGAACACTGAAGCTTTCTTT.